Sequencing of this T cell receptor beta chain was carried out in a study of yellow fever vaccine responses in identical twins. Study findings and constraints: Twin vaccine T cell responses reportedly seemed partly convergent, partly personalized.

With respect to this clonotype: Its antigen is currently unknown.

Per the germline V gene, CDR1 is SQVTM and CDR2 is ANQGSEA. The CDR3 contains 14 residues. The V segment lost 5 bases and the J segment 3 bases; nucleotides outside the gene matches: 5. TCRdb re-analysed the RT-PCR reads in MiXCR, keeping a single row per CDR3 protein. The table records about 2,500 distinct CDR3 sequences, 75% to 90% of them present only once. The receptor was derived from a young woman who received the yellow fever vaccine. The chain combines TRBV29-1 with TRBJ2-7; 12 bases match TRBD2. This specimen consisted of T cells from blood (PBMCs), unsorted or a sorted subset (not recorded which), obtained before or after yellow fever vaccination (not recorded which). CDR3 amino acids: CSVLTSGSIYEQYF. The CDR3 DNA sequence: TGCAGCGTTTTGACTAGCGGGAGCATCTACGAGCAGTACTTC.